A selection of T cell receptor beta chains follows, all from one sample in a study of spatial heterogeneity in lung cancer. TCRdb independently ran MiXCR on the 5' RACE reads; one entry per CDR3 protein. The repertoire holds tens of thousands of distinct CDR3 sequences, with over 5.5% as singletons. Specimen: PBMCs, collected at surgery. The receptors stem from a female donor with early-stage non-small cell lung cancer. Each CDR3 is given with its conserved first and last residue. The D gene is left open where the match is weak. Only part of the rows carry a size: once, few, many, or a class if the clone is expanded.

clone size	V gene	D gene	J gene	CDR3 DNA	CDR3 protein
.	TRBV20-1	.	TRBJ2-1	TGCAGTGCTAGCCTATGGGACTACAATGAGCAGTTCTTC	CSASLWDYNEQFF
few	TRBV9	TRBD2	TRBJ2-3	TGTGCCAGCACCGACCAGAGCGCGGGGGGAGGAACGCAGTATTTT	CASTDQSAGGGTQYF
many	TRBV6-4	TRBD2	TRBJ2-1	TGTGCCAGCAGTAATCTAGCGGGGGGGTACAATGAGCAGTTCTTC	CASSNLAGGYNEQFF
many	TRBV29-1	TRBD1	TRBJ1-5	TGCAGCGTTGGAGGAGGGGGCCAGCCCCAGCATTTT	CSVGGGGQPQHF
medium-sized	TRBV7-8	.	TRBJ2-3	TGTGCCAGCAGCTTAACGGCAGATACGCAGTATTTT	CASSLTADTQYF
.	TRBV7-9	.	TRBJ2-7	TGTGCCAGCAGCTTAGAGGTTGGGGCGGAGCAGTACTTC	CASSLEVGAEQYF
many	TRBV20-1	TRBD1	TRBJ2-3	TGCAGTGCCCTGGGACAGAGGGTTAGCACAGATACGCAGTATTTT	CSALGQRVSTDTQYF
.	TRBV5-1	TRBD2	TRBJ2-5	TGCGCCAGCAGCTTGGGACTAGCCCCAGAGACCCAGTACTTC	CASSLGLAPETQYF
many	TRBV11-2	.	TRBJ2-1	TGTGCCAGCAGATACAGGTCATCCTTCGCTTACCCCGAGTTCTTC	CASRYRSSFAYPEFF
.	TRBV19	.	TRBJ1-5	TGTGCCAGTACCTACCAACAGGGCAATCAGCCCCAGCATTTT	CASTYQQGNQPQHF
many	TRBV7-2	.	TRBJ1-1	TGTGCCAGCAGCTTAAATGAGGGTTACACTGAAGCTTTCTTT	CASSLNEGYTEAFF
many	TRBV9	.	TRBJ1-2	TGTGCCAGCAGCGTGAGAGGGGAAGGGAGTGGCTACACCTTC	CASSVRGEGSGYTF
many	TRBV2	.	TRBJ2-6	TGTGCCAGCAGTGAATCTCCTGGGGCCAACGTCCTGACTTTC	CASSESPGANVLTF
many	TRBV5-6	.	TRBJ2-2	TGTGCCAGCAGCTTGGGCCGAAGCGCCGGGGAGCTGTTTTTT	CASSLGRSAGELFF
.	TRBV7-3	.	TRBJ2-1	TGTGCCAGCAGCCCAAGGGTCGGGGACAATGAGCAGTTCTTC	CASSPRVGDNEQFF
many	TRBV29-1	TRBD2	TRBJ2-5	TGCAGCGTCACGGCGGGGGGGACCCAGTACTTC	CSVTAGGTQYF
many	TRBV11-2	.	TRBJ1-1	TGTGCCAGCAGCCGCGAGCGGGCGGGGACTGAAGCTTTCTTT	CASSRERAGTEAFF
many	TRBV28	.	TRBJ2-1	TGTGCCAGCAGTTTTGTCCCAGGCTTGAGGCAGTTCTTC	CASSFVPGLRQFF
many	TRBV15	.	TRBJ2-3	TGTGCCACCAGCAGAGGGGGGATTGTAGATACGCAGTATTTT	CATSRGGIVDTQYF
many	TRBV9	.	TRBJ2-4	TGTGCCAGCAGCCCTGATACCTTTAAGACTGCTCAGTACTTC	CASSPDTFKTAQYF
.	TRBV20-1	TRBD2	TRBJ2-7	TGCAGTGCTACCTTGGGACTAGGGGACGAGCAGTACTTC	CSATLGLGDEQYF
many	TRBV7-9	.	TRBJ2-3	TGTGCCAGCAGCCGTAGCTCTAGCACAGATACGCAGTATTTT	CASSRSSSTDTQYF
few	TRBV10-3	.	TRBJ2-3	TGTGCCATCAGCGCACGAGGGTCAATGACAGATACGCAGTATTTT	CAISARGSMTDTQYF
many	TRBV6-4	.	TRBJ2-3	TGTGCCAGCAGTGTGGAGGGCACAGATACGCAGTATTTT	CASSVEGTDTQYF
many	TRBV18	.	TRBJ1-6	TGTGCCAGCTCACCCGATAATTCACCCCTCCACTTT	CASSPDNSPLHF
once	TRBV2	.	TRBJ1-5	TGTGCCAGCAGTGCCCCGGTCAGCACGTATAGCAATCAGCCCCAGCATTTT	CASSAPVSTYSNQPQHF
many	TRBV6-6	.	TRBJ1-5	TGTGCCAGCAGTTACCGGGCCCTTAGCAATCAGCCCCAGCATTTT	CASSYRALSNQPQHF
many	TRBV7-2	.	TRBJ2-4	TGTGCCAGCAGTTCCGGACTTTCGGCCAAAAACATTCAGTACTTC	CASSSGLSAKNIQYF
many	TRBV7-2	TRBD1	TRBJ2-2	TGTGCCAGCAGTAATACAGGGGACCGACGCACCGGGGAGCTGTTTTTT	CASSNTGDRRTGELFF
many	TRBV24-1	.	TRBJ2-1	TGTGCCACCAGTGAATACAATGAGCAGTTCTTC	CATSEYNEQFF
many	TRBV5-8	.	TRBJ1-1	TGTGCCAGCAGCTTTGGGACATTGAACACTGAAGCTTTCTTT	CASSFGTLNTEAFF
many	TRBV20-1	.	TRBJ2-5	TGCAGTGCTAGAGGAGGAAGGCCGGGGACCCAGTACTTC	CSARGGRPGTQYF
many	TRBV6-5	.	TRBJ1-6	TGTGCCAGCAACCGGGGAAATTCACCCCTCCACTTT	CASNRGNSPLHF
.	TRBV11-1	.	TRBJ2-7	TGTGCCAGCAGCTTATACGGGGGCGAGCAGTACTTC	CASSLYGGEQYF
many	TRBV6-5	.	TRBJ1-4	TGTGCCAGCAGTTATGGGGCCAGCGTCGAAAAACTGTTTTTT	CASSYGASVEKLFF
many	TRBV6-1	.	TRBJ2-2	TGTGCCAGCAGTGACGATCCCCCTAACCTGAACACCGGGGAGCTGTTTTTT	CASSDDPPNLNTGELFF
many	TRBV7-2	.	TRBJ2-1	TGTGCCAGCAGCTTAGCGGGGGGGCCGTACAATGAGCAGTTCTTC	CASSLAGGPYNEQFF
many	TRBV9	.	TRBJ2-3	TGTGCCAGCAGCATTCGGGGCGCAGATACGCAGTATTTT	CASSIRGADTQYF
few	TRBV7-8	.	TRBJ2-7	TGTGCCAGCAGCTCCCTGACAGGCTACGAGCAGTACTTC	CASSSLTGYEQYF
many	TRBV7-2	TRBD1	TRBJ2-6	TGTGCCAGCAGCCCCCTGGGACAGGGAGGGACAGGGGCCAACGTCCTGACTTTC	CASSPLGQGGTGANVLTF
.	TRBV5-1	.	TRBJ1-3	TGCGCCAGCAGCTTGAATTCAGACAACTCTGGAAACACCATATATTTT	CASSLNSDNSGNTIYF
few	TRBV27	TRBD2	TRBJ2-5	TGTGCCAGCAGTTTTCGGGGGGAAGGGGAGACCCAGTACTTC	CASSFRGEGETQYF
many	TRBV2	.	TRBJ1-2	TGTGCCTGTCGGGGGGGGCAGGACAACTTATTCTATGGCTACACCTTC	CACRGGQDNLFYGYTF
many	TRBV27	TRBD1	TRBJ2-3	TGTGCCAGCAGTTTTGGGACAGGGGCGGCAGATACGCAGTATTTT	CASSFGTGAADTQYF
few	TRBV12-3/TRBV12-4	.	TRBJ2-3	TGTGCCAGCAGTATAGGGGGTGCAGATACGCAGTATTTT	CASSIGGADTQYF
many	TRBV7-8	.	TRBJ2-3	TGTGCCAGCAGCTTCGTAGGGGATCGGGGAGATACGCAGTATTTT	CASSFVGDRGDTQYF
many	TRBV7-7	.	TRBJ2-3	TGTGCTAGCAGTGCTCGGGCGTCTAGCACAGATACGCAGTATTTT	CASSARASSTDTQYF
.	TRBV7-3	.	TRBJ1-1	TGTGCCAGCAGCCTTAAAGGGGAGACTGAAGCTTTCTTT	CASSLKGETEAFF
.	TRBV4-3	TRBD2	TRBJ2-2	TGCGCCAGCAGCCAAGTAGCGGGGAACGGGGAGCTGTTTTTT	CASSQVAGNGELFF
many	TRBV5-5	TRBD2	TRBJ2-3	TGTGCCAGCGGACAACTAGCGGGCGGGGATACGCAGTATTTT	CASGQLAGGDTQYF
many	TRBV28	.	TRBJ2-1	TGTGCCAGCAGTTTGGGAACAGTCAGATACAATGAGCAGTTCTTC	CASSLGTVRYNEQFF
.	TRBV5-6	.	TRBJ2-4	TGTGCCAGCAGCCTACAGGCCTACGACATTCAGTACTTC	CASSLQAYDIQYF
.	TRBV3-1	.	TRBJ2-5	TGTGCCAGCAGCCCGACAGGTAGAGAGACCCAGTACTTC	CASSPTGRETQYF
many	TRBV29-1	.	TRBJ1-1	TGCAGCGTTGCGGCAGTCAGGATGAACACTGAAGCTTTCTTT	CSVAAVRMNTEAFF
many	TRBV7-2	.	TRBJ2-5	TGTGCCAGCAGCGGTACTAGTGGGGAGACCCAGTACTTC	CASSGTSGETQYF
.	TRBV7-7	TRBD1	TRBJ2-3	TGTGCCAGCAGCCGGGACAGGGGTGCAGATACGCAGTATTTT	CASSRDRGADTQYF
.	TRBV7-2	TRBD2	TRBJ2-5	TGTGCCAGCAGCTCACTAGCGGGGGAGGGGGAGACCCAGTACTTC	CASSSLAGEGETQYF
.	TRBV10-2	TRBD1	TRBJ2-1	TGCGCCAGCAACCTCTACAGGGGGAGCAATGAGCAGTTCTTC	CASNLYRGSNEQFF
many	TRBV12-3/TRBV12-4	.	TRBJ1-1	TGTGCCAGCAGTTTCGGTTTGGGTAACACTGAAGCTTTCTTT	CASSFGLGNTEAFF
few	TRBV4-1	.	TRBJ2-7	TGCGCCAGCAGCCAACAGGGGATTCGTTCCGAGCAGTACTTC	CASSQQGIRSEQYF